This T cell receptor (beta chain) is drawn from a study of blood T cell repertoires in COVID-19. The germline gives CDR1 SGHTA, CDR2 FQGTGA. This CDR3 has 15 residues. J was trimmed by 10 bases and V by 5 bases; bases with no gene match: 7. Profiled with immunoSEQ multiplex PCR; TCRdb holds only in-frame clones, not every one. The sample yields 150,000 to 200,000 clones, over 80% seen once. The source material was PBMCs or T cells enriched from blood (not recorded which). The chain combines TRBV7-3 with TRBJ2-1; 14 bases match TRBD2. The source is a woman aged 60 to 75 who had recovered from COVID-19. The CDR3 region is CASSLTSGRVGEQFF. The CDR3 region has the DNA TGTGCCAGCAGCCTGACTAGCGGGAGGGTGGGGGAGCAGTTCTTC.